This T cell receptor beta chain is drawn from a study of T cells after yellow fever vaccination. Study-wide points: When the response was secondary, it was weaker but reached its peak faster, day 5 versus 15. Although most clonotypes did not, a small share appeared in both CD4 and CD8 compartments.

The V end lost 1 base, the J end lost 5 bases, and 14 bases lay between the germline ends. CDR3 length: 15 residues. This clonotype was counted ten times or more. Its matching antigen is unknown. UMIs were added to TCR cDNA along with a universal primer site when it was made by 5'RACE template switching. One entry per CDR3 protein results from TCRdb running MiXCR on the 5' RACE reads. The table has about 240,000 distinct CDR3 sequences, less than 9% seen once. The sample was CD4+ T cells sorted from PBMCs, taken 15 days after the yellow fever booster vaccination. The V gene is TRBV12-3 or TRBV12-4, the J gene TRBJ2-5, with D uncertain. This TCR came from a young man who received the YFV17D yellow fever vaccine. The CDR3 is CASSLVLGTRETQYF. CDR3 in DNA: TGTGCCAGCAGTTTAGTTTTAGGCACAAGGGAGACCCAGTACTTC.